The next 27 T cell receptor beta chains were all read from a single sample in a study of a mutant IDH1 vaccine in newly diagnosed glioma. The time point is: baseline, week 1 (first vaccination visit). Noted treatment: pre-vaccination baseline after standard-of-care therapy. TCRdb keeps only in-frame clones here, not all; method: immunoSEQ multiplex PCR. The sample records around 64,000 clones, about four fifths being singletons. The material sequenced was peripheral blood mononuclear cells (PBMCs), taken from a glioma patient treated with radiotherapy, temozolomide or both. The receptors here all came from a woman younger than 35 with glioma. Some clones in this sample may be carry-over from other donors' samples.

CDR3 loop: CASRPRYGGNTEAFF. In DNA, the CDR3 is TGTGCCAGCAGGCCCCGATATGGGGGGAACACTGAAGCTTTCTTT. The chain carries TRBV13 and TRBJ1-1, with a possible D match to TRBD1 (5 bases). The germline V gene encodes CDR1 PRHDT and CDR2 FYEKMQ (reference sequence). Trimming removed 6 bases from V and 1 base from J, with 15 bases in between. The CDR3 sequence is 15 residues long.

V gene TRBV7-9 combines with J gene TRBJ2-7; weak D call: TRBD1 (5 bases). Germline V gives CDR1 SEHNR, CDR2 FQNEAQ (reference sequence). V dropped 3 bases and J dropped 4 bases, with 13 bases sitting between them. The CDR3 sequence is 14 residues long. CDR3 protein: CASSLGQGGYEQYF. Written as DNA, the CDR3 is TGTGCCAGCAGCTTGGGGCAGGGTGGTTACGAGCAGTACTTC.

CDR3 protein: CASSLSGGSGNTIYF. DNA for the CDR3: TGTGCCAGCTCACTGTCAGGGGGCTCTGGAAACACCATATATTTT. The chain recombines TRBV18 with TRBJ1-3; 7 bases align to TRBD1. The trim removed 4 bases at V and 0 bases at J, leaving 3 bases unmatched. The CDR3 extends over 15 amino acids. Germline CDR1 reads KGHSH; CDR2 reads LQKENI.

This clone was observed once. This sequence joins TRBV19 and TRBJ1-1; TRBD1 matches 9 bases. Germline V gene sequence: CDR1 LNHDA, CDR2 SQIVND (reference sequence). With 3 bases clipped from V and 4 bases from J, the junction kept 3 bases outside the gene matches. The CDR3 loop spans 14 amino acids. The CDR3 nucleotides are TGTGCCAGTAGTATGGACAGGGGACCCACTGAAGCTTTCTTT. Amino acids: CASSMDRGPTEAFF.

J is TRBJ2-7 and V is TRBV6-5, with D tentatively TRBD1 (6 bases). The CDR3 loop spans 14 amino acids. Germline-derived CDR1 and CDR2 are MNHEY and SVGAGI. Trimming took off 5 bases at V and 4 bases at J, with 15 bases between the two ends. CDR3 loop: CASSPGVIGYEQYF. DNA for the CDR3: TGTGCCAGCAGTCCAGGGGTGATTGGGTACGAGCAGTACTTC.

This clone was counted only a few times. The chain uses TRBV4-1 and TRBJ1-1; D unclear. CDR1 is MGHRA, CDR2 YSYEKL, per germline. V was shortened by 3 bases and J by 0 bases, with 8 bases between the two germline ends. The CDR3 is 14 residues long. The CDR3 reads CASSQFDMNTEAFF. The CDR3 DNA reads TGCGCCAGCAGCCAGTTTGACATGAACACTGAAGCTTTCTTT.

The genes are TRBV18 and TRBJ1-6; D gene ambiguous. The CDR3 is 15 residues long. CDR1 KGHSH and CDR2 LQKENI come from the germline V gene. Trimming took off 0 bases at V and 5 bases at J, with 8 bases between the two ends. CDR3: CASSPPGGNNSPLHF. The DNA for the CDR3 is TGTGCCAGCTCACCACCCGGCGGAAATAATTCACCCCTCCACTTT.

The V and J genes are TRBV5-1 and TRBJ2-1; D unclear. This CDR3 has 15 residues. Germline V gene sequence: CDR1 SGHRS, CDR2 YFSETQ. V was cut by 4 bases and J by 8 bases, with 19 bases left in between. Here the CDR3 reads CASSPPVGLGDEQFF. In DNA form, the CDR3 reads TGCGCCAGCAGCCCTCCGGTGGGATTAGGTGATGAGCAGTTCTTC.

Here the CDR3 DNA reads TGTGCCAGCAGCGTAGCTCCACGGACCTCCGACTATGGCTACACCTTC. Protein product: CASSVAPRTSDYGYTF. V gene TRBV9 combines with J gene TRBJ1-2; no reliable D call. The germline CDR1 and CDR2 sequences are SGDLS and YYNGEE. Trimming cost V 0 bases and J 3 bases, with 15 bases left between them. This CDR3 is built from 16 residues.

The chain joins TRBV5-1 to TRBJ2-5; TRBD2 might be the D (5 bases). The germline V gene encodes CDR1 SGHRS and CDR2 YFSETQ. V lost 4 bases to trimming and J lost 4 bases, with 14 bases between them. The length of the CDR3 is 14 residues. The CDR3 nucleotides read TGCGCCAGCAGCGTATCAATGGGGAGAGAGACCCAGTACTTC. It translates to CASSVSMGRETQYF. Drawing the rest from reference TRBV5-1 and TRBJ2-5, the complete variable domain is KAGVTQTPRYLIKTRGQQVTLSCSPISGHRSVSWYQQTPGQGLQFLFEYFSETQRNKGNFPGRFSGRQFSNSRSEMNVSTLELGDSALYLCASSVSMGRETQYFGPGTRLLVL.

This clone was recorded only once. V usage is TRBV4-3 and J usage is TRBJ1-4; perhaps TRBD1 as D (5 bases). This CDR3 region has 15 residues. Germline assignment: CDR1 LGHNA and CDR2 YSLEER. Trimming pared 4 bases from V and 8 bases from J, leaving 17 bases between. The CDR3, as DNA: TGCGCCAGCAGCCCCTTGGCGAGGGACGACGAAAAACTGTTTTTT. It yields the protein CASSPLARDDEKLFF.

As DNA, the CDR3 is TGCGCCAGCAGTGCCGGGACAGGCGCTGGTGAAAAACTGTTTTTT. It translates to CASSAGTGAGEKLFF. The J gene is TRBJ1-4, the V gene TRBV10-1; the match to TRBD1 covers 8 bases. V lost 4 bases and J lost 7; bases outside the gene matches: 8. Germline values: CDR1 WNHNN, CDR2 SYGVQD (reference sequence). There are 15 residues in the CDR3.

The gene calls are TRBV7-9 and TRBJ2-7; D is unclear. V shed 7 bases and J shed 2 bases, with 18 bases lying between them. Germline V gene lookup returns CDR1 SEHNR and CDR2 FQNEAQ (reference sequence). This CDR3 comprises 15 residues. Here the CDR3 reads CASIPLDGPTYEQYF. CDR3 DNA sequence: TGTGCCAGCATCCCGTTAGACGGCCCTACCTACGAGCAGTACTTC.

The rearrangement uses TRBV6-5 and TRBJ2-1; 10 nucleotides align to TRBD2. The CDR3 loop spans 16 amino acids. Germline V gene data show CDR1 as MNHEY and CDR2 as SVGAGI. J lost 0 bases, V lost 4 bases, and 3 bases had no gene match. CDR3 protein: CASSLGLAISYNEQFF. As DNA, the CDR3 is TGTGCCAGCAGTTTGGGACTAGCGATCTCCTACAATGAGCAGTTCTTC.

This clone was seen only a few times. The chain recombines TRBV11-3 with TRBJ2-7; 11 bases match TRBD1. In germline, CDR1 is SGHNT, CDR2 YENEEA. The CDR3 runs 13 residues. J gave up 6 bases and V 6 bases, and 4 bases lay outside the gene matches. CDR3 region: CASSSGTGGEQYF. The CDR3 DNA reads TGTGCCAGCAGTAGCGGGACAGGGGGCGAGCAGTACTTC.

This chain uses TRBV30 with TRBJ2-1, with D maybe TRBD2 (6 bases). The CDR3 totals 15 residues. V was trimmed by 3 bases and J by 0 bases, leaving 12 bases between them. The germline CDR1 and CDR2 sequences are GTSNPN and SVGIG (reference sequence). The CDR3 sequence: CAWRWGDLSYNEQFF. CDR3 sequence (DNA): TGTGCCTGGAGATGGGGGGACCTCTCCTACAATGAGCAGTTCTTC.

The chain is built from TRBV7-9 and TRBJ1-1, with unresolved D. V was trimmed by 4 bases and J by 1 base, leaving 4 bases between them. The CDR3 loop spans 12 amino acids. Germline lookup yields CDR1 SEHNR and CDR2 FQNEAQ (reference sequence). The CDR3 region has the DNA TGTGCCAGCAGCTCAGCGAACACTGAAGCTTTCTTT. It encodes CASSSANTEAFF. Combining the CDR3 with reference TRBV7-9 and TRBJ1-1 gives the whole variable domain DTGVSQNPRHKITKRGQNVTFRCDPISEHNRLYWYRQTLGQGPEFLTYFQNEAQLEKSRLLSDRFSAERPKGSFSTLEIQRTEQGDSAMYLCASSSANTEAFFGQGTRLTVV.

This chain links TRBV2 with TRBJ2-1; D possibly uses TRBD1 or TRBD2 (5 bases each). Germline V CDR1 and CDR2: SNHLY, FYNNEI. V was clipped by 6 bases and J by 9 bases, with 21 bases between them. This CDR3 is built from 15 residues. The CDR3 DNA reads as TGTGCCAGCAGCCCCGGGGCGGCGCGTGGGGGTGAGCAGTTCTTC. This gives the protein CASSPGAARGGEQFF.

Only a few counts were recorded for this clone. This chain uses TRBV29-1 with TRBJ1-1; TRBD1 aligns across 8 bases. V shed 6 bases, J shed 6 bases, and the junction held 6 bases outside the gene matches. The germline CDR1 and CDR2 sequences are SQVTM and ANQGSEA. The CDR3 length is 12 residues. The CDR3 DNA sequence: TGCAGCGTCAGGACAGGGTCGTCTGAAGCTTTCTTT. Amino acid sequence: CSVRTGSSEAFF. The full variable domain, completed using reference TRBV29-1 and TRBJ1-1, is SAVISQKPSRDICQRGTSLTIQCQVDSQVTMMFWYRQQPGQSLTLIATANQGSEATYESGFVIDKFPISRPNLTFSTLTVSNMSPEDSSIYLCSVRTGSSEAFFGQGTRLTVV.

The chain couples TRBV29-1 to TRBJ2-5; D not resolved. CDR3 length equals 12 residues. V dropped 2 bases and J dropped 2 bases, with 6 bases sitting between them. CDR1 and CDR2 from the germline V gene are SQVTM and ANQGSEA. The CDR3, as DNA: TGCAGCGTTGAACACCGGCAAGAGACCCAGTACTTC. Its protein product is CSVEHRQETQYF.

The CDR3 bases are TGTGCCAGCAGCCCACCGGACGGGAACACTGAAGCTTTCTTT. Protein: CASSPPDGNTEAFF. The chain recombines TRBV7-9 with TRBJ1-1; D gene uncertain. The CDR3 is 14 residues long. Germline assignment: CDR1 SEHNR and CDR2 FQNEAQ (reference sequence). Trimming took off 5 bases at V and 1 base at J, with 11 bases between the two ends.

This chain links TRBV7-6 with TRBJ2-1; the D gene could be TRBD1 or TRBD2 (6 bases each). CDR1 is SGHVS and CDR2 is FNYEAQ in the germline V gene. This CDR3 contains 13 residues. The V and J ends lost 5 bases and 9 bases respectively, with 14 bases between them. Here the CDR3 DNA reads TGTGCCAGCAGCGAGCACCCGGGGGCTGAGCAGTTCTTC. It codes for CASSEHPGAEQFF.

This chain connects TRBV10-3 to TRBJ2-2; 10 nucleotides agree with TRBD2. From germline, CDR1 is ENHRY and CDR2 SYGVKD. V shed 11 bases and J 5 bases; nucleotides not matched to a gene: 5. The CDR3 spans 13 residues. In DNA, the CDR3 is TGTGCCGCTAGCGGGGGAAGTACCGGGGAGCTGTTTTTT. Its protein is CAASGGSTGELFF.

J is TRBJ2-6 and V is TRBV29-1; D gene ambiguous. The germline V gene encodes CDR1 SQVTM and CDR2 ANQGSEA. The V and J ends lost 1 base and 3 bases respectively, with 19 bases between them. The CDR3 loop spans 18 amino acids. The CDR3: CSVEVRGPVSGGANVLTF. As DNA, the CDR3 is TGCAGCGTTGAAGTCCGAGGTCCAGTCTCGGGTGGGGCCAACGTCCTGACTTTC.

The chain uses TRBV14 and TRBJ2-5, with D perhaps TRBD1 or TRBD2 (5 bases each). Trimming stripped 0 bases from V and 4 bases from J, with 12 bases between. The CDR3 is 15 amino acids. CDR1 SGHDN and CDR2 FVKESK come from the germline V gene. As DNA, the CDR3 is TGTGCCAGCAGCCAAGATCTAGTGAGGGGAGAGACCCAGTACTTC. This codes for CASSQDLVRGETQYF.

The V gene is TRBV5-4, the J gene TRBJ2-2; no clear D gene. Germline V gene sequence: CDR1 SGHNT, CDR2 YYREEE (reference sequence). Trimming removed 0 bases from V and 1 base from J, with 1 base in between. This CDR3 is 13 amino acids long. CDR3 nucleotide sequence: TGTGCCAGCAGCTTGGGGAACACCGGGGAGCTGTTTTTT. It translates to CASSLGNTGELFF.

The chain couples TRBV13 to TRBJ1-2; 7 nucleotides agree with TRBD1. V gave up 0 bases and J gave up 6 bases; unmatched junction bases: 7. The germline V gene encodes CDR1 PRHDT and CDR2 FYEKMQ (reference sequence). CDR3 length equals 15 residues. CDR3: CASSLGHRGDHGYTF. The CDR3, as DNA: TGTGCCAGCAGCTTAGGACACAGGGGAGATCATGGCTACACCTTC.